The clone carrying this T cell receptor (beta chain) was counted a few times. Its matching antigen is unknown. These data belong to a study of T-cell memory formation after mild COVID-19. Study information: Clustering of TCRs was largely donor specific. Regarding the study as a whole: The study found balanced CD4/CD8 in clones contracting day 15 to 85 and a CD4+ lean in later expanders. There were some responding clones in pre-infection memory, which suggested that cross-reactive memory had joined.

The TCR alpha and TCR beta cDNA libraries, bearing sample barcodes and UMIs, were generated by 5'RACE using constant-segment primers. MiXCR, applied by TCRdb to the 5' RACE reads, yields one record per CDR3 protein. Counted here are about 200,000 distinct CDR3 sequences, just over 9.5% occurring once; the ten biggest clones make up around 3.3%. V lost 2 bases to trimming and J lost 2 bases, with 11 bases between them. Germline V CDR1 and CDR2: SGHTA, FQGNSA. CDR3 length: 15 amino acids. This sequence was found in a man aged 18 to 35 who had mild COVID-19 (a few samples of this study predate the infection). Cell type and time point are not known. The chain recombines TRBV7-2 with TRBJ2-3; D might be TRBD1 or TRBD2, each matching 5 bases. Input material: PBMCs or a T cell subset sorted from them (not recorded which). CDR3 DNA sequence: TGTGCCAGCAGCTTATCCTCCGGGGCCACAGATACGCAGTATTTT. Protein product: CASSLSSGATDTQYF.